Listed here are 6 T cell receptor beta chains from one sample, sequenced in a study of glioma-infiltrating T cells after dendritic cell vaccination. Clones were sequenced by immunoSEQ multiplex PCR, and TCRdb holds only the in-frame ones, with some missing. The profile shows tens of thousands of clones, 70% to 90% of them singletons. The time point is: after dendritic cell vaccination, including at tumor progression/relapse. This material consisted of blood, taken after dendritic cell vaccination. The receptors come from a human donor with glioblastoma.

The rearrangement joins TRBV7-2 to TRBJ2-2; TRBD2 aligns across 8 bases. J lost 6 bases, V lost 2 bases, and 11 bases had no gene match. Germline lookup yields CDR1 SGHTA and CDR2 FQGNSA. The CDR3 totals 17 residues. CDR3 region: CASSLMSSGGAAGELFF. The CDR3 DNA reads as TGTGCCAGCAGCTTAATGAGCAGCGGGGGCGCCGCCGGGGAGCTGTTTTTT.

The chain's CDR3 is CASSQDGQSLFF. CDR3 coding DNA: TGCGCCAGCAGCCAAGATGGGCAGTCACTGTTTTTT. The chain is built from TRBV4-3 and TRBJ1-4; D is undetermined. This CDR3 is 12 amino acids long. Germline-derived CDR1 and CDR2 are LGHNA and YSLEER. The V end was cut by 0 bases, the J end by 13 bases, with 9 bases between.

This chain links TRBV10-3 with TRBJ1-1, with D unresolved. This CDR3 has 12 amino acids. From germline, CDR1 is ENHRY and CDR2 SYGVKD. Trimming shortened V by 2 bases and J by 6 bases, and 7 bases separated the two germline ends. The CDR3 DNA sequence: TGTGCCATCAGTGAGGCGAGGGCTGAAGCTTTCTTT. Amino acid sequence: CAISEARAEAFF.

The V gene is TRBV6-5, the J gene TRBJ2-7; possibly TRBD1 for D (6 bases). CDR3 length: 13 amino acids. Germline-derived CDR1 and CDR2 are MNHEY and SVGAGI. Trimming pared 2 bases from V and 2 bases from J, leaving 7 bases between. The CDR3 here is CASSYGGPYEQYF. The CDR3 DNA reads TGTGCCAGCAGTTACGGGGGCCCCTACGAGCAGTACTTC.

This clone has only one observation. The chain couples TRBV28 to TRBJ2-3, with 10 positions matching TRBD2. V lost 4 bases to trimming and J lost 1 base; unmatched junction nucleotides: 5. The V gene's germline CDR1 is MDHEN and CDR2 SYDVKM. The CDR3 is 16 amino acids. The CDR3 sequence is CASSSPGTSGTDTQYF. The CDR3 bases are TGTGCCAGCAGTTCCCCCGGGACTAGCGGCACAGATACGCAGTATTTT.

This sequence joins TRBV6-1 and TRBJ1-2, with TRBD1 as a possible D gene (5 bases). Trimming removed 6 bases at V and 0 bases at J, with 11 bases between. From germline, CDR1 is MNHNS and CDR2 SASEGT. This CDR3 is 14 amino acids long. The DNA of the CDR3 is TGTGCCAGCAGAGATACAGGTTCTAACTATGGCTACACCTTC. Its protein is CASRDTGSNYGYTF.